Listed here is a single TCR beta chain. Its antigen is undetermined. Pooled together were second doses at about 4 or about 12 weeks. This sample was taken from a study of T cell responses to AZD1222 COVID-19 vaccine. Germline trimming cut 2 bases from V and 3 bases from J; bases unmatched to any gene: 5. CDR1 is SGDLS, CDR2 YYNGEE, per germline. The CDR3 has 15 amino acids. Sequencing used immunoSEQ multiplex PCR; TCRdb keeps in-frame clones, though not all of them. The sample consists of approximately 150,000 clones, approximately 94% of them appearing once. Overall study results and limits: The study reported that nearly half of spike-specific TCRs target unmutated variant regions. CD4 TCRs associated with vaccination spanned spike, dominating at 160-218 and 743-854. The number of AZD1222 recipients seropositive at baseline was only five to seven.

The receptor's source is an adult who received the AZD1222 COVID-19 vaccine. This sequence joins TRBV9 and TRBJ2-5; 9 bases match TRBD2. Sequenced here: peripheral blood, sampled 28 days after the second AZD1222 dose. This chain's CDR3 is CASSVISGSKETQYF. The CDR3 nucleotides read TGTGCCAGCAGCGTTATTAGCGGGAGTAAAGAGACCCAGTACTTC.